This TCR beta chain was retrieved from a study of OX40 agonist ivuxolimab in advanced cancers. V lost 1 base to trimming and J lost 5 bases; unmatched junction nucleotides: 11. The CDR3 has 16 residues. Germline V gives CDR1 SGHDT, CDR2 YYEEEE. Details on this clone: Its matching antigen is unknown.

General study findings and limits: The average count of expanded clones was higher among CD8+ T cells than among CD4+. Some nonresponders also had low normalized T-cell clonal expansion.

Sequencing used immunoSEQ multiplex PCR; TCRdb keeps in-frame clones, though not all of them. The sample gives 72,000 or so clones, about 86% of which show up once; about 0.9% is in the top ten. The starting material was CD4+ or CD8+ T cells sorted from blood, obtained in a trial of the OX40 agonist ivuxolimab. The chain recombines TRBV5-6 with TRBJ2-5; 7 bases agree with TRBD2. The receptor was isolated from an adult with an advanced solid tumor such as melanoma, head and neck, liver or kidney cancer. CDR3 nucleotides: TGTGCCAGCAGCTTGAACGGGAGGACCGGAGGTGAGACCCAGTACTTC. It codes for CASSLNGRTGGETQYF.